Below, one T cell receptor beta chain is given with its context. The target antigen is unknown. The entry originates in a study of T cell responses to AZD1222 COVID-19 vaccine. TCRdb's copy holds only in-frame clones and misses some; the assay was immunoSEQ multiplex PCR. The sample has under 200,000 clones; about 92% are singletons. CDR3 length: 15 amino acids. Per germline, CDR1 MNHEY and CDR2 SMNVEV (reference sequence). V shed 0 bases and J shed 3 bases, with 9 bases lying between them. Study observations and caveats: Clonal diversity may have been underestimated, and the donors were mostly white British, with more females than males.

The sequence derives from an adult who received the MenACWY meningococcal vaccine as a control. The sequenced sample was peripheral blood, obtained 28 days after the second dose of the MenACWY control vaccine. V gene TRBV27 combines with J gene TRBJ1-5; maybe TRBD1 (5 bases). The CDR3 DNA is TGTGCCAGCAGTTTATCATGGGGGAACAATCAGCCCCAGCATTTT. Encoded protein: CASSLSWGNNQPQHF.